This T cell receptor beta chain was recorded in a study of blood T cell repertoires in COVID-19 (dated by TCRdb to between 2020 and 2021). For the study in its entirety: Collaborator samples came from the United States, Italy and Spain and covered acute and convalescent phases of COVID-19. The material from the prospective study consisted of cDNA or gDNA derived from T cells, B-cell-depleted T cells, or PBMCs. Subjects who had been exposed to COVID-19, were actively infected with it, or had recovered from it provided the deeply sampled blood TCRbeta repertoires that made up the dataset. A freely available public database, intended as a resource for researchers studying the immune response to SARS-CoV-2, is where the repertoires were released. The samples were drawn from two sources: the first 160 participants of the ongoing ImmuneRACE study, and over 1,000 subjects contributed by 6 global collaborators. The sample metadata nearly always contained a de-identified subject ID, COVID-19 status, age in years and sex. Where HLA class I and class II types were available, the types were taken from metadata supplied by the sample provider, not from assay-based typing.

Enrolling through a virtual design, the prospective study's participants ranged in age from roughly 18 to 90 years and lived across roughly 23 United States geographic areas. Cohort assignment in the prospective study relied on participant-reported clinical history from a screening survey and a study questionnaire. Exposed participants had been in contact with someone with a PCR-confirmed or clinician-diagnosed COVID-19 case within 2 weeks of study entry. Mobile phlebotomists in the prospective study collected whole blood, serum and a nasopharyngeal or oropharyngeal swab from every participant. Prospective study participants could optionally give additional blood draws and questionnaires over an approximately two-month period. Before DNA extraction, blood samples from the prospective study were shipped at room temperature or frozen. Trimmed from V: 9 bases; trimmed from J: 7 bases; junction bases lacking a gene match: 14. The CDR1 and CDR2 encoded by the germline V gene (reference sequence) are SEHNR and FQNEAQ. The CDR3 has 16 amino acids, counting the end cysteine and phenylalanine. Only the CDR3 part of the read is kept: 48 bases, read in frame from the first base.

General study outcomes and caveats: How much clinical and demographic metadata was included differed by source and by participant, and the metadata was provided uncurated.

TCRbeta CDR3 regions were amplified from genomic DNA using the immunoSEQ Assay, a bias-controlled multiplex PCR. For the original study's pipeline: Within the assay, amplification of reference gene primers was used to estimate how many nucleated cells each sample contained. Sequence reads were collapsed and filtered to measure the absolute abundance of every unique TCRbeta CDR3 rearrangement. For each sample, productive Simpson clonality was calculated as the square root of Simpson's diversity index over productive rearrangements. TCRdb holds this immuneACCESS table with in-frame rearrangements only. Some clones are missing; in checked studies, unresolved V genes explain under half, and the rest has no known cause. The V and J calls and clone size were taken over from that table, and D and trimming were inferred from the DNA. This sample comprises around 270,000 clones, 80% to 90% of them detected only once. The ten largest clones represent about 3.1% of the sample.

Notes on this clone: Its antigen is unknown. No quality values exist for individual bases; no much larger clone is one base distant.

The TCR sequence derives from a woman in her 40s who had been exposed to COVID-19. Sequenced sample: PBMCs or T cells enriched from blood (not recorded which). The V gene is TRBV7-9 and the J gene is TRBJ1-6; TRBD1 agrees with 8 junctional bases. The CDR3 reads as follows: CASAGKRTGSNSPLHF. The DNA sequence reads TGTGCCAGTGCCGGGAAACGGACAGGGTCGAATTCACCCCTCCACTTT.